Below, 8 T cell receptor beta chains from the same sample are listed, as sequenced in a study of blood T cell repertoires in COVID-19. The repertoire was sequenced with immunoSEQ multiplex PCR; TCRdb's copy has only in-frame clones and lacks some. The table includes fewer than 150,000 clones, roughly three quarters detected once. Sequencing input: peripheral blood. These receptors all stem from a man older than 75 with acute or convalescent COVID-19.

V usage is TRBV7-2 and J usage is TRBJ2-3; TRBD1 might be the D (5 bases). CDR1 and CDR2 (germline): SGHTA, FQGNSA. The germline V and J ends were trimmed by 5 bases and 7 bases, with 19 bases remaining between them. This CDR3 contains 15 residues. The CDR3: CASSISYSSGNTQYF. The CDR3 nucleotides read TGTGCCAGCAGCATATCGTATAGTTCAGGGAATACGCAGTATTTT.

The chain employs TRBV5-6 and TRBJ1-1, with 7 positions matching TRBD1. V was clipped by 4 bases and J by 0 bases; unmatched bases: 6. Germline values: CDR1 SGHDT, CDR2 YYEEEE. The CDR3 sequence is 15 residues long. The CDR3 DNA sequence: TGTGCCAGCAGCCCAGCAGGGGGGATGAACACTGAAGCTTTCTTT. Translating gives CASSPAGGMNTEAFF.

This clone appeared once. This chain connects TRBV4-2 to TRBJ1-1; D might be TRBD1 (5 bases). This CDR3 contains 15 residues. The germline gives CDR1 LGHNA, CDR2 YNFKEQ. The V and J ends lost 7 bases and 6 bases respectively, with 21 bases between them. CDR3 in DNA: TGTGCCAGCACCCGGGGGGAATCGGGAGGGTCTGAAGCTTTCTTT. Translating gives CASTRGESGGSEAFF.

The gene calls are TRBV9 and TRBJ2-7; TRBD1 matches 8 bases. The CDR3 contains 17 residues. J gave up 7 bases and V 0 bases, and 15 bases lay outside the gene matches. Germline CDR1 reads SGDLS; CDR2 reads YYNGEE. DNA of the CDR3: TGTGCCAGCAGCGTAGGTTTTGGTGGGGGACAGGCGACTGAGCAGTACTTC. It translates to CASSVGFGGGQATEQYF.

This clone has just one count. The final CDR3 position lacks the conserved phenylalanine or tryptophan, pointing to a likely read error. The CDR3 DNA sequence: TGTGCCAGCACCCTAAGGGGAAGCGAGCAGTACTCC. Residues: CASTLRGSEQYS. This chain connects TRBV11-2 to TRBJ2-7, with D maybe TRBD1 (5 bases). There are 12 residues in the CDR3. CDR1 and CDR2 from the germline V gene are SGHAT and FQNNGV. Trimming took 7 bases from V and 6 from J, leaving 13 bases between them.

V usage is TRBV6-5 and J usage is TRBJ1-1; D is uncertain. The CDR3 covers 13 residues. Germline V gene lookup returns CDR1 MNHEY and CDR2 SVGAGI. Deletions cut 6 bases from V and 2 bases from J, with 10 bases between. The CDR3 sequence: CASSLLGNTEAFF. The CDR3 DNA sequence: TGTGCCAGCAGCCTCCTAGGTAACACTGAAGCTTTCTTT.

CDR3 coding DNA: TGCAGCGTTTCGTCCGGGACAGGGAGTGAAAAACTGTTTTTT. The encoded protein is CSVSSGTGSEKLFF. The chain employs TRBV29-1 and TRBJ1-4; 9 nucleotides match TRBD1. CDR1 SQVTM and CDR2 ANQGSEA come from the germline V gene. The J segment lost 7 bases and the V segment lost 5 bases, leaving 8 bases of the junction unmatched. The CDR3 extends over 14 amino acids.

The genes are TRBV6-6 and TRBJ1-5; 9 nucleotides agree with TRBD1. V shed 5 bases, J shed 6 bases, and the junction held 5 bases outside the gene matches. The CDR3 has 14 residues. Per the germline V gene, CDR1 is MNHNY and CDR2 is SVGAGI (reference sequence). CDR3 region: CASSPQGAGQPQHF. DNA for the CDR3: TGTGCCAGCAGTCCACAGGGGGCAGGTCAGCCCCAGCATTTT.